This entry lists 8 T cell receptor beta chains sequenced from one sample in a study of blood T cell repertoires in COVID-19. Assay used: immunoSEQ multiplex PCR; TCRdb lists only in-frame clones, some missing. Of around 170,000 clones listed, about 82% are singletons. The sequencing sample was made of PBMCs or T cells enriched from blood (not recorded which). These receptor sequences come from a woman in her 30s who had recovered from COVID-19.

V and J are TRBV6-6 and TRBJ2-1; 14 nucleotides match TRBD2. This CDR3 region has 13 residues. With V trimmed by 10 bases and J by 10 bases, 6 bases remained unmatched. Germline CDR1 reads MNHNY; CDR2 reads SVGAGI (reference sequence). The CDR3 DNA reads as TGTGCCATCCGGACTAGCGGGAGGTGGGAGCAGTTCTTC. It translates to CAIRTSGRWEQFF.

CDR3 residues: CASSHRGLGGANVLTF. Here the CDR3 DNA reads TGTGCCAGTAGTCACAGGGGGCTCGGTGGGGCCAACGTCCTGACTTTC. The chain recombines TRBV19 with TRBJ2-6, with 9 bases that match TRBD1. The CDR3 totals 16 residues. V shed 5 bases, J shed 3 bases, and the junction held 5 bases outside the gene matches. CDR1 is LNHDA and CDR2 is SQIVND in the germline V gene (reference sequence).

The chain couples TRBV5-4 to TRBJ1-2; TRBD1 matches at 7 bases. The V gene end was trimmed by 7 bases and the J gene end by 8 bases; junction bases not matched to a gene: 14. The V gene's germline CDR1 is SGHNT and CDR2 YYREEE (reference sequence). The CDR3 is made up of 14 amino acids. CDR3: CASYGEEGAIGYTF. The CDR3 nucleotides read TGTGCCAGCTACGGGGAGGAGGGGGCCATAGGCTACACCTTC.

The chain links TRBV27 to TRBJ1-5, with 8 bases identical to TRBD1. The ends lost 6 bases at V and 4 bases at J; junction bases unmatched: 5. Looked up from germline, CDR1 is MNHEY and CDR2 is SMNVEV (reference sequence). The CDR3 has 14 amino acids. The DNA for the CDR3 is TGTGCCAGCAGACTTCAGGGGGCGAATCAGCCCCAGCATTTT. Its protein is CASRLQGANQPQHF.

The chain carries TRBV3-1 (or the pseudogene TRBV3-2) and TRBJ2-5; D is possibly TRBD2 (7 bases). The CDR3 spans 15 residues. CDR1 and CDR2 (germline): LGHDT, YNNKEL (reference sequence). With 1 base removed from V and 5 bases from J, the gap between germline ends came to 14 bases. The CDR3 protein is CASSQGRGGWETQYF. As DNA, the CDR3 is TGTGCCAGCAGCCAAGGTCGCGGGGGCTGGGAGACCCAGTACTTC.

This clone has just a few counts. The CDR3 reads CASSPGTGIRTGELFF. For the CDR3, the DNA is TGTGCCAGCTCACCGGGGACAGGGATCAGGACCGGGGAGCTGTTTTTT. The chain links TRBV18 to TRBJ2-2; TRBD1 matches at 9 bases. Germline CDR1 and CDR2: KGHSH and LQKENI. CDR3 length: 16 amino acids. J lost 5 bases, V lost 3 bases, and 7 bases had no gene match.

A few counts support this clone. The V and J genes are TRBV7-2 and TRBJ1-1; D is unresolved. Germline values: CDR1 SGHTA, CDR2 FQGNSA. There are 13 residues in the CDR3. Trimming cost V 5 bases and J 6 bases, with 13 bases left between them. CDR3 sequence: CASSRVLTAEAFF. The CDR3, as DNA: TGTGCCAGCAGCCGGGTCCTGACCGCTGAAGCTTTCTTT.

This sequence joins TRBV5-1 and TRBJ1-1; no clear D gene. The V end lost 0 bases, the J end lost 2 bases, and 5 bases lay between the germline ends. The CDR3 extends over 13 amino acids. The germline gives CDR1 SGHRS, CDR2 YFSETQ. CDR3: CASSLADNTEAFF. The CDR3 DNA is TGCGCCAGCAGCTTGGCAGATAACACTGAAGCTTTCTTT.